This TCR beta chain originates from a study of T cells after yellow fever vaccination. The sample holds a few counts of this clonotype. TCRdb independently ran MiXCR on the 5' RACE reads; one entry per CDR3 protein. The data hold roughly 62,000 distinct CDR3 sequences, with around 6.9% observed a single time. Germline-derived CDR1 and CDR2 are LGHNA and YSLEER. V was clipped by 0 bases and J by 1 base, with 6 bases between them. The CDR3 runs 15 residues. This clonotype was sampled from a man between 18 and 35 years old who received the YFV17D yellow fever vaccine. Specimen: CD8+ T cells sorted from PBMCs, collected on the day of the first yellow fever vaccination. V is TRBV4-3 and J is TRBJ2-2; D call uncertain. The CDR3 reads CASSQDGKNTGELFF. The CDR3 coding sequence is TGCGCCAGCAGCCAAGATGGCAAGAACACCGGGGAGCTGTTTTTT.